These 24 T cell receptor beta chains originate from one sample sequenced in a study of blood T cell repertoires in COVID-19. The data were produced by immunoSEQ multiplex PCR, yet TCRdb's version contains in-frame clones alone and is incomplete. The profile shows almost 200,000 clones, roughly 90% of them singletons. The sample was peripheral blood. The receptors stem from a woman aged 70-85 years with acute or convalescent COVID-19.

J is TRBJ2-7 and V is TRBV5-6; the match to TRBD1 covers 8 bases. V dropped 1 base and J dropped 1; count of bases not matched to a gene: 1. The germline gives CDR1 SGHDT, CDR2 YYEEEE. This CDR3 spans 14 amino acids. CDR3 region: CASSLRDRSYEQYF. The CDR3 DNA is TGTGCCAGCAGCTTGAGGGACAGGTCCTACGAGCAGTACTTC.

V and J are TRBV10-1 and TRBJ2-1, with TRBD2 matching 7 bases. Germline trimming cut 7 bases from V and 0 bases from J; bases unmatched to any gene: 9. The CDR3 is made up of 16 amino acids. Germline CDR1 WNHNN, CDR2 SYGVQD (reference sequence). The CDR3 DNA is TGCGCCAGCATTCCAGCGGGAAGGCCCTCCTACAATGAGCAGTTCTTC. As protein: CASIPAGRPSYNEQFF.

This clone was recorded a few times. This chain joins TRBV7-3 and TRBJ2-6; TRBD2 matches 7 bases. This CDR3 is built from 19 residues. The germline CDR1 and CDR2 sequences are SGHTA and FQGTGA. V dropped 2 bases and J dropped 0; count of bases not matched to a gene: 10. In nucleotides, the CDR3 is TGTGCCAGCAGCTTAGGGGCAGCGGGACTAAACTCTGGGGCCAACGTCCTGACTTTC. It specifies CASSLGAAGLNSGANVLTF.

The CDR3 nucleotides read TGTGCCAGCACCATTGATGGGACAGGTAACAATGAGCAGTTCTTC. This sequence encodes CASTIDGTGNNEQFF. The chain recombines TRBV28 with TRBJ2-1; 8 bases are a match to TRBD1. Germline V CDR1 and CDR2: MDHEN, SYDVKM. V shed 7 bases, J shed 5 bases, and the junction held 10 bases outside the gene matches. The CDR3 has 15 amino acids.

The chain carries TRBV13 and TRBJ2-7, with D possibly TRBD2 on 6 matching bases. This CDR3 has 13 residues. Germline V lookup: CDR1 PRHDT, CDR2 FYEKMQ (reference sequence). The germline V and J ends were trimmed by 3 bases and 5 bases, with 11 bases remaining between them. Here the CDR3 DNA reads TGTGCCAGCAGCTTTAGGAGGGGCAACGAGCAGTACTTC. Translating it yields CASSFRRGNEQYF.

The V and J genes are TRBV5-1 and TRBJ1-1; D is uncertain. Germline V CDR1 and CDR2: SGHRS, YFSETQ. Trimming left V 2 bases short and J 1 base short, with 9 bases between. This CDR3 has 14 residues. CDR3: CASSLMQANTEAFF. CDR3 bases: TGCGCCAGCAGCTTAATGCAGGCGAACACTGAAGCTTTCTTT.

This chain joins TRBV6-5 and TRBJ2-1; 8 nucleotides align to TRBD1. V gave up 6 bases and J gave up 0 bases; unmatched junction bases: 4. The CDR3 is 15 amino acids. Germline assignment: CDR1 MNHEY and CDR2 SVGAGI. The CDR3 bases are TGTGCCAGCAGCCCAACAGGGGGCTCCTACAATGAGCAGTTCTTC. Its protein is CASSPTGGSYNEQFF.

The rearrangement links TRBV18 to TRBJ1-1, with TRBD1 as a possible D gene (6 bases). V was clipped by 3 bases and J by 6 bases, with 17 bases between them. This CDR3 has 15 residues. In germline, CDR1 is KGHSH, CDR2 LQKENI. CDR3 in amino acids: CASSPLQGGGAEAFF. In DNA form, the CDR3 reads TGTGCCAGCTCACCCCTACAGGGTGGAGGCGCTGAAGCTTTCTTT.

This chain uses TRBV6-4 with TRBJ2-7, with TRBD2 identical over 7 bases. Unmatched junction bases numbered 19, after V lost 9 bases and J lost 2 bases. The CDR3 length is 17 residues. Looked up from germline, CDR1 is MRHNA and CDR2 is SNTAGT. The CDR3 loop reads CASRWLRGVPFAYEQYF. The DNA of the CDR3 is TGTGCCAGTAGATGGTTACGGGGGGTGCCTTTCGCCTACGAGCAGTACTTC.

The V gene is TRBV28, the J gene TRBJ2-1; D gene unclear. The CDR3 has 13 amino acids. Germline CDR1 reads MDHEN; CDR2 reads SYDVKM. Trimming shortened V by 6 bases and J by 8 bases, and 14 bases separated the two germline ends. The CDR3 nucleotides read TGTGCCAGCAGCTACGGTAGTGCGGATGAGCAGTTCTTC. It specifies CASSYGSADEQFF.

CDR3 in DNA: TGTGCCAGTAGGCTATCGGACAGGTGGGTGAAGAACACCGGGGAGCTGTTTTTT. Translating it yields CASRLSDRWVKNTGELFF. The chain joins TRBV19 to TRBJ2-2, with TRBD1 matching 7 bases. CDR3 size: 18 residues. Germline CDR1 is LNHDA and CDR2 is SQIVND (reference sequence). V lost 6 bases to trimming and J lost 1 base; unmatched junction nucleotides: 14.

V usage is TRBV5-1 and J usage is TRBJ2-7, with 10 bases lining up with TRBD1. The trim removed 4 bases at V and 3 bases at J, leaving 4 bases unmatched. Germline CDR1 is SGHRS and CDR2 is YFSETQ. The CDR3 spans 14 residues. This CDR3 reads CASSPGDRGYEQYF. The CDR3, as DNA: TGCGCCAGCAGCCCTGGGGACAGGGGCTACGAGCAGTACTTC.

This clone was picked up a small number of times. The chain couples TRBV6-6 to TRBJ2-7; D ambiguous. V lost 5 bases to trimming and J lost 0 bases, with 17 bases between them. Germline CDR1 MNHNY, CDR2 SVGAGI (reference sequence). The CDR3 runs to 16 residues. The chain's CDR3 is CASSRRHGDPSYEQYF. Here the CDR3 DNA reads TGTGCCAGCAGTCGACGACACGGTGACCCCTCCTACGAGCAGTACTTC.

V is TRBV29-1 and J is TRBJ2-7; 9 bases align to TRBD1. The CDR3 sequence is 13 residues long. V trimming: 8 bases; J trimming: 0 bases; junction bases outside the gene matches: 5. The V gene's germline CDR1 is SQVTM and CDR2 ANQGSEA. The CDR3 loop is CSISQGASYEQYF. Written as DNA, the CDR3 is TGCAGCATTTCACAGGGGGCCTCCTACGAGCAGTACTTC.

The V gene is TRBV6-5, the J gene TRBJ2-7, with TRBD2 matching 8 bases. Germline lookup yields CDR1 MNHEY and CDR2 SVGAGI. V lost 4 bases to trimming and J lost 1 base; unmatched junction nucleotides: 9. CDR3 length: 16 residues. CDR3: CASSSIKRGPSYEQYF. The CDR3 region has the DNA TGTGCCAGCAGTTCCATTAAGCGGGGGCCTTCCTACGAGCAGTACTTC.

The chain has TRBV10-1 and TRBJ2-7; D gene uncertain. Germline CDR1 reads WNHNN; CDR2 reads SYGVQD (reference sequence). Trimming left V 3 bases short and J 0 bases short, with 9 bases between. The CDR3 totals 14 residues. In DNA, the CDR3 is TGCGCCAGCAGTGAACCGATGGCCTCCTACGAGCAGTACTTC. It translates to CASSEPMASYEQYF.

The sample holds a few counts of this clone. The chain is built from TRBV4-1 and TRBJ1-6, with 10 nucleotides matching TRBD1. Trimming removed 1 base from V and 9 bases from J; junction bases left unmatched: 3. In germline, CDR1 is MGHRA, CDR2 YSYEKL. The CDR3 runs 15 residues. The CDR3 nucleotides are TGCGCCAGCAGCCAAGTTAGGACAGGGGGTTCACCCCTCCACTTT. It codes for CASSQVRTGGSPLHF.

V usage is TRBV9 and J usage is TRBJ2-1; a possible D gene is TRBD2 (6 bases). Trimming pared 2 bases from V and 10 bases from J, leaving 13 bases between. The CDR3 loop spans 13 amino acids. Germline CDR1 reads SGDLS; CDR2 reads YYNGEE. CDR3 sequence reads: CASSVKGGTEQFF. The CDR3 bases are TGTGCCAGCAGCGTTAAGGGCGGGACCGAGCAGTTCTTC.

This clone was observed a handful of times. The gene calls are TRBV5-1 and TRBJ1-6; D may be TRBD1 (6 bases). The V and J ends lost 4 bases and 7 bases respectively, with 12 bases between them. This CDR3 is built from 14 residues. Germline V gene lookup returns CDR1 SGHRS and CDR2 YFSETQ. CDR3 coding DNA: TGCGCCAGCAGCGCCGCAGGGGTAAATTCACCCCTCCACTTT. It encodes CASSAAGVNSPLHF. Full variable domain (rest looked up from reference TRBV5-1 and TRBJ1-6): KAGVTQTPRYLIKTRGQQVTLSCSPISGHRSVSWYQQTPGQGLQFLFEYFSETQRNKGNFPGRFSGRQFSNSRSEMNVSTLELGDSALYLCASSAAGVNSPLHFGNGTRLTVT.

V and J are TRBV5-8 and TRBJ2-7; D is uncertain. This CDR3 is built from 16 residues. Germline values: CDR1 SGHTS, CDR2 YDEGEE. The V end was cut by 2 bases, the J end by 3 bases, with 18 bases between. CDR3 bases: TGTGCCAGCAGCTTCGTTCAGGCCGGCCGCGACTACGAGCAGTACTTC. Translated: CASSFVQAGRDYEQYF.

The chain links TRBV7-9 to TRBJ1-4; D is possibly TRBD1 (6 bases). Trimming shortened V by 6 bases and J by 6 bases, and 14 bases separated the two germline ends. This CDR3 spans 14 amino acids. The germline gives CDR1 SEHNR, CDR2 FQNEAQ (reference sequence). The CDR3 loop is CASRLSGGDEKLFF. The CDR3 bases are TGTGCCAGCAGGTTATCGGGGGGCGATGAAAAACTGTTTTTT. Using reference TRBV7-9 and TRBJ1-4 for the parts outside the CDR3, the full variable domain is DTGVSQNPRHKITKRGQNVTFRCDPISEHNRLYWYRQTLGQGPEFLTYFQNEAQLEKSRLLSDRFSAERPKGSFSTLEIQRTEQGDSAMYLCASRLSGGDEKLFFGSGTQLSVL.

The gene calls are TRBV19 and TRBJ1-2; D unresolved. The V gene's germline CDR1 is LNHDA and CDR2 SQIVND (reference sequence). CDR3 length equals 12 residues. The V end lost 3 bases, the J end lost 8 bases, and 10 bases lay between the germline ends. The CDR3 DNA reads TGTGCCAGTAGTATCGGGAGCGGAGGCTACACCTTC. Residues: CASSIGSGGYTF.

The table lists this clone with a count of one. V and J are TRBV5-1 and TRBJ2-5; 12 positions agree with TRBD2. V lost 5 bases and J lost 4; bases outside the gene matches: 9. Germline lookup yields CDR1 SGHRS and CDR2 YFSETQ. The CDR3 loop spans 16 amino acids. Here the CDR3 reads CASSFSSGRAGETQYF. For the CDR3, the DNA is TGCGCCAGCAGTTTTTCTAGCGGGAGGGCCGGAGAGACCCAGTACTTC.

V and J are TRBV12-1 and TRBJ2-5; no check of the table's D call, TRBD2, against the DNA was made. TRBV12-1 is annotated as a pseudogene. The CDR3 is 13 amino acids. The CDR3 is CASSYPHRETQYF. The CDR3 DNA reads as TGTGCCAGCAGCTATCCCCATCGGGAGACCCAGTACTTC.